This T cell receptor (beta chain) was obtained from a study of blood T cells in healthy people across ages. In the case of this clonotype: Its cognate antigen is unknown.

Study-level results: Strong correlation linked observed beta diversity and percent naive T cells.

Through a sample-barcoded 5' primer and a J-beta primer mix, a second PCR was run for roughly 6 to 11 cycles. TCRdb re-called the 5' RACE reads with MiXCR, one entry per CDR3 protein. The sample includes 380,000 or so distinct CDR3 sequences, about 55% of them seen just once. The CDR3 runs to 15 residues. The J segment lost 5 bases and the V segment lost 5 bases, leaving 7 bases of the junction unmatched. The germline gives CDR1 SGHTA, CDR2 FQGTGA. The specimen was blood. The sequence came from a man aged 55 to 70 in good health. The chain links TRBV7-3 to TRBJ2-1, with TRBD2 identical over 9 bases. The CDR3 nucleotides are TGTGCCAGCAGCCTCAGCGGGAGGCTAAACAATGAGCAGTTCTTC. Protein product: CASSLSGRLNNEQFF. Together with reference TRBV7-3 and TRBJ2-1, the CDR3 gives the full variable domain: GAGVSQTPSNKVTEKGKYVELRCDPISGHTALYWYRQSLGQGPEFLIYFQGTGAADDSGLPNDRFFAVRPEGSVSTLKIQRTERGDSAVYLCASSLSGRLNNEQFFGPGTRLTVL.